The T cell receptor (beta chain) described here comes from a study of T cells in Graves' hyperthyroidism and ophthalmopathy. From germline, CDR1 is SEHNR and CDR2 FQNEAQ (reference sequence). V was clipped by 7 bases and J by 6 bases, with 13 bases between them. This CDR3 spans 12 amino acids. From RNA transcripts, TCR beta CDR3 regions were amplified. The HTBI primer set served for first-round RT-PCR of the TCR CDR3. Using its own MiXCR run on the multiplex PCR reads, TCRdb lists one record per CDR3 protein. The repertoire holds approximately 600,000 distinct CDR3 sequences, with around 21% as singletons. A patient was excluded if there was uncontrolled infection, other autoimmune disease, pregnancy or lactation. Only a few counts were recorded for this clonotype.

The source material was blood. The chain combines TRBV7-9 with TRBJ2-7; maybe TRBD2 (5 bases). The source of this sequence is a man younger than 40 with Graves' ophthalmopathy. CDR3 sequence reads: CASITPEAEQYF. In DNA form, the CDR3 reads TGTGCCAGCATCACCCCGGAGGCCGAGCAGTACTTC.